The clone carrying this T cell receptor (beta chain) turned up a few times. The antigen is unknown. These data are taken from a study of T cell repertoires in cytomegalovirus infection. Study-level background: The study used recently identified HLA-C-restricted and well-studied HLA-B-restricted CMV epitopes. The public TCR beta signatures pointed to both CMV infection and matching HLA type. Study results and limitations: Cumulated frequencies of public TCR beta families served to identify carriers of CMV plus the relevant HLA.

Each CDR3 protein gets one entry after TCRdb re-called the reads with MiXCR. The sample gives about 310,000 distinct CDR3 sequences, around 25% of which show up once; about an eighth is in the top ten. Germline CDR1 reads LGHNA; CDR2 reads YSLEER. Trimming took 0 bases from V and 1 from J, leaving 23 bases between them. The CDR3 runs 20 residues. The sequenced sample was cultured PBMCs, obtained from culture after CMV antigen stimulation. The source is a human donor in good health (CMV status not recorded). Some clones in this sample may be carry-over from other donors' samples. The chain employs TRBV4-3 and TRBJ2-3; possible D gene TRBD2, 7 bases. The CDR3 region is CASSQDVQGLGAGRTDTQYF. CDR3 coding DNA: TGCGCCAGCAGCCAAGACGTCCAGGGGTTAGGAGCGGGACGCACAGATACGCAGTATTTT.